This T cell receptor (beta chain) was documented in a study of blood T cell repertoires in COVID-19 (dated by TCRdb to 2020 to 2022). Some background on the complete study: Samples covering the acute and convalescent phases of COVID-19 were provided by collaborators in the United States, Italy and Spain. Where HLA class I and class II types were available, the types were taken from metadata supplied by the sample provider, not from assay-based typing. Samples were obtained from the ongoing ImmuneRACE study (first 160 participants) and from over 1,000 subjects provided by 6 global collaborators. Subjects who had been exposed to COVID-19, were actively infected with it, or had recovered from it provided the deeply sampled blood TCRbeta repertoires that made up the dataset. The sample metadata nearly always contained a de-identified subject ID, COVID-19 status, age in years and sex. A freely available public database, intended as a resource for researchers studying the immune response to SARS-CoV-2, is where the repertoires were released. The material from the prospective study consisted of cDNA or gDNA derived from T cells, B-cell-depleted T cells, or PBMCs. Points the paper makes about the study in general: The quantity of clinical and demographic metadata differed by source and by participant and was supplied without curation.

In Seattle, one collaborating source enrolled patients while the infection was active and tracked those patients longitudinally over the course of disease. The collaborating institutions used their own protocols to collect whole blood in K2EDTA tubes. Collaborator samples were shipped for TCRbeta analysis as frozen whole blood, isolated PBMCs, or DNA extracted from either sample type. Note on this clone: Its antigen is not yet known. Base qualities are not provided; no much larger clone lies one nucleotide away.

The CDR1 and CDR2 encoded by the germline V gene are MDHEN and SYDVKM. V was cut back by 5 bases and J by 5 bases, leaving a gap of 15 bases between them. Its CDR3 holds 14 amino acids, cysteine through phenylalanine. Of the read, only the CDR3 DNA is kept; its 42 bases are in frame from base 1. TCRbeta CDR3 regions were amplified from genomic DNA by means of the immunoSEQ Assay, a bias-controlled multiplex PCR. As for the original processing: The number of nucleated cells in each sample was estimated from the amplification of reference gene primers within the assay. Sequence reads were collapsed and filtered to measure the absolute abundance of every unique TCRbeta CDR3 rearrangement. For each sample, productive Simpson clonality was calculated as the square root of Simpson's diversity index across productive rearrangements. TCRdb provides this immuneACCESS table in a form limited to in-frame rearrangements. Some clones are lacking; in checked studies, under half of them reflect an unresolved V gene, and why the rest are absent is not known. V and J calls plus clone size are reproduced from that table; the DNA served to infer D and trimming. Here the sample has roughly 200,000 clones; less than 90% occur a single time. The ten largest clones capture over 9.5% of the sample.

The sample was peripheral blood. The chain uses TRBV28 and TRBJ2-5, with no confidently assigned D gene. The TCR sequence derives from a woman of 80 years or more with COVID-19, enrolled during active disease. The DNA sequence reads TGTGCCAGCAGTCAAGACCACAGTACGGAGACCCAGTACTTC. It codes for CASSQDHSTETQYF.